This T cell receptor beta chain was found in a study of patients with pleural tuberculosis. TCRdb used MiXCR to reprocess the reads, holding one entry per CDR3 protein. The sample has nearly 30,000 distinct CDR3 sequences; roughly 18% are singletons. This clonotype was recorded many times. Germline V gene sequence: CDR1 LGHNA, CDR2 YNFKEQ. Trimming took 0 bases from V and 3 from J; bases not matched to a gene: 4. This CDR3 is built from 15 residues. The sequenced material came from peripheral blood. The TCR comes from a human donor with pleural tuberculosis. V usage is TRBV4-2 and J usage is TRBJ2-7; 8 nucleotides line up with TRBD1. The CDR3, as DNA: TGTGCCAGCAGCCAAGATCTAACAGGGGGCTACGAGCAGTACTTC. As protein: CASSQDLTGGYEQYF.